The text below deals with one T cell receptor beta chain. The target antigen is unknown. The CDR3 contains 14 residues. V was shortened by 7 bases and J by 4 bases, with 14 bases between the two germline ends. Germline lookup yields CDR1 LNHDA and CDR2 SQIVND (reference sequence). This specimen belongs to a study of T cells in Graves' hyperthyroidism and ophthalmopathy. Overall study results and limits: In blood, most of the thyroid clonotypes expanded above 0.001 were also present.

Amplification of TCR beta CDR3 regions used RNA as the template. During a first-round RT-PCR of the TCR CDR3, the HTBI primer set was used. TCRdb fed the multiplex PCR reads into MiXCR, producing one record per CDR3 protein. The data contain around 350,000 distinct CDR3 sequences, about 17% of them singletons. Sequences were obtained from blood. The chain is built from TRBV19 and TRBJ1-5; no firm D call. The receptor was derived from a woman between 25 and 40 years old with Graves' hyperthyroidism that later progressed to Graves' ophthalmopathy. Written as DNA, the CDR3 is TGTGCCAGTAAACGGGGAGCGGTAAATCAGCCCCAGCATTTT. The encoded protein is CASKRGAVNQPQHF.